This TCR beta chain was sequenced during a study of blood T cell repertoires in COVID-19. V lost 7 bases, J lost 7 bases, and 10 bases lay in between. Germline V CDR1 and CDR2: SQVTM, ANQGSEA. This CDR3 region has 11 residues. Sequencing used immunoSEQ multiplex PCR; TCRdb keeps in-frame clones, though not all of them. The sample has about 480,000 clones, approximately 88% seen once; the top ten hold approximately 1.8%. This clonotype was sampled from a woman aged 40-49 years who had recovered from COVID-19. The chain joins TRBV29-1 to TRBJ2-2; D not certain. The sample consisted of PBMCs or T cells enriched from blood (not recorded which). CDR3 residues: CSAEPGGELFF. In DNA, the CDR3 is TGCAGCGCGGAGCCGGGCGGGGAGCTGTTTTTT.